These 7 T cell receptor beta chains came from one sample sequenced in a study of PD-L1 blockade in urothelial cancer (dated by TCRdb to about 2017). In the paper's terms, the time point label means: pretreatment peripheral blood. Receptor libraries were prepared by the immunoSEQ multiplex PCR assay. What TCRdb holds here is the immuneACCESS table cut down to in-frame rearrangements. Part of the clones is not present; checked against another copy, under half of the missing clones reflect an unresolved V gene, and the others are unexplained. The sample includes 90,000 to 100,000 clones, with roughly 90% observed a single time. Together, the top ten hold about 1.6% of the sample. Material: PBMCs, obtained around atezolizumab (anti-PD-L1) treatment. The source of these receptors is a man aged 55 to 70 with urothelial cancer.

This chain joins TRBV2 and TRBJ1-3; D perhaps matches TRBD1 (6 bases). Trimming took 1 base from V and 0 from J, leaving 10 bases between them. This CDR3 contains 16 residues. Germline CDR1 reads SNHLY; CDR2 reads FYNNEI. CDR3 in amino acids: CASSEGQAYSGNTIYF. The CDR3 DNA reads as TGTGCCAGCAGTGAAGGACAGGCCTACTCTGGAAACACCATATATTTT.

The chain uses TRBV7-8 and TRBJ2-5; the D is unclear. The CDR3 loop spans 14 amino acids. Trimming cost V 1 base and J 0 bases, with 6 bases left between them. CDR1 SGHVS and CDR2 FQNEAQ come from the germline V gene. The chain's CDR3 is CASSLVVYQETQYF. CDR3 sequence (DNA): TGTGCCAGCAGCTTAGTAGTTTACCAAGAGACCCAGTACTTC.

This chain links TRBV5-1 with TRBJ2-7; 11 bases match TRBD1. This CDR3 contains 16 residues. J was trimmed by 7 bases and V by 4 bases; bases with no gene match: 13. From germline, CDR1 is SGHRS and CDR2 YFSETQ. The CDR3 DNA reads as TGCGCCAGCAGCCCCGCCGGAGGGACAGGGGGTGCGGAGCAGTACTTC. Its protein product is CASSPAGGTGGAEQYF.

The V and J genes are TRBV7-9 and TRBJ2-3; a possible D gene is TRBD2 (7 bases). Trimming removed 2 bases at V and 4 bases at J, with 13 bases between. This CDR3 contains 15 residues. Germline CDR1 reads SEHNR; CDR2 reads FQNEAQ (reference sequence). CDR3 loop: CASSLLGGGADTQYF. The CDR3 nucleotides are TGTGCCAGCAGCTTACTTGGAGGGGGGGCAGATACGCAGTATTTT.

This clone was counted between two and nine times. In nucleotides, the CDR3 is TGTGCCAGCAGCTTGGGTCAGGGGGTGAAGACCCAGTACTTC. The encoded protein is CASSLGQGVKTQYF. The chain is built from TRBV5-4 and TRBJ2-5; 7 bases are shared with TRBD1. Germline V gene lookup returns CDR1 SGHNT and CDR2 YYREEE (reference sequence). CDR3 size: 14 residues. Trimming took 0 bases from V and 6 from J; bases not matched to a gene: 5.

In this sample, this clone turned up once. The chain combines TRBV7-2 with TRBJ2-3; D remains unclear. Looked up from germline, CDR1 is SGHTA and CDR2 is FQGNSA. Trimming took off 3 bases at V and 1 base at J, with 11 bases between the two ends. This CDR3 region has 15 residues. The CDR3 coding sequence is TGTGCCAGCAGCTTCGCCAGGTGGGGCACAGATACGCAGTATTTT. Its translation is CASSFARWGTDTQYF.

This clone has a single count. The chain is built from TRBV7-2 and TRBJ2-5; 9 positions match TRBD2. CDR3 length: 15 amino acids. Trimming at V came to 4 bases and at J to 5 bases, leaving 8 bases not matched to a gene. Germline CDR1 and CDR2: SGHTA and FQGNSA. CDR3 residues: CASSYQRGVGETQYF. The CDR3 coding sequence is TGTGCCAGCAGCTACCAGCGGGGGGTAGGCGAGACCCAGTACTTC.